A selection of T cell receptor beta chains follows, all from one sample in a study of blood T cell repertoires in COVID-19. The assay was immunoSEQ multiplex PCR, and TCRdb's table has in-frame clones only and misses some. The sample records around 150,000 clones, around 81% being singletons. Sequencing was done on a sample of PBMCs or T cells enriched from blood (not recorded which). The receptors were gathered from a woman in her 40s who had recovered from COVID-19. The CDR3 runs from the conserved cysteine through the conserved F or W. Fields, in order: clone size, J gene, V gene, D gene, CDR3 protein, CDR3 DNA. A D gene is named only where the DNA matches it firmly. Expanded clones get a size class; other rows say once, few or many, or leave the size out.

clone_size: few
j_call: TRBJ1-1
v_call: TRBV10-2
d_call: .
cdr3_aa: CASSWDIRDTEAFF
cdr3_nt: TGCGCCAGCTCCTGGGACATCAGAGACACTGAAGCTTTCTTT

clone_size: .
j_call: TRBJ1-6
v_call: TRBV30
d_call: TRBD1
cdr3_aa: CAWSRDREISPLHF
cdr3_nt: TGTGCCTGGAGTCGCGACAGGGAAATCTCACCCCTCCACTTT

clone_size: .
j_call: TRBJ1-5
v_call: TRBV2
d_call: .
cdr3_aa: CASSPLGERGFHPQHF
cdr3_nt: TGTGCCAGCAGTCCACTAGGAGAGCGGGGTTTCCATCCCCAGCATTTT

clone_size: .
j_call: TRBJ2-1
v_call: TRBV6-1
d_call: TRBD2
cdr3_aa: CASSELAEIYNEQFF
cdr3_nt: TGTGCCAGCAGTGAGCTAGCGGAGATCTACAATGAGCAGTTCTTC

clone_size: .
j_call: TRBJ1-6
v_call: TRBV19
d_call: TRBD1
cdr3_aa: CASSIARGQPLNSPLHF
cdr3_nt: TGTGCCAGTAGTATAGCAAGGGGACAGCCACTTAATTCACCCCTCCACTTT

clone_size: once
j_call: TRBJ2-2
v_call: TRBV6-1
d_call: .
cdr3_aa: CASSEVGNTGELFF
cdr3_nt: TGTGCCAGCAGTGAAGTCGGGAACACCGGGGAGCTGTTTTTT

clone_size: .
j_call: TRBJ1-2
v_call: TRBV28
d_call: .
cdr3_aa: CASSLAGSEGLLITF
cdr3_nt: TGTGCCAGCAGTTTAGCGGGGTCCGAGGGTCTGTTAATTACCTTC

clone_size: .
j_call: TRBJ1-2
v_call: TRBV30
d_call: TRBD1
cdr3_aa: CAWQTGRRDYGYTF
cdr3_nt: TGTGCCTGGCAGACAGGGCGGAGGGACTATGGCTACACCTTC

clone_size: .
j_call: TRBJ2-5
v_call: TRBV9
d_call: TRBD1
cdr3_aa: CASSARQGTLETQYF
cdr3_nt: TGTGCCAGCAGCGCCAGACAGGGGACTCTAGAGACCCAGTACTTC

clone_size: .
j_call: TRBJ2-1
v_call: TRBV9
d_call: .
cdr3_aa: CASSVASPGDTRSYNEQFF
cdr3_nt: TGTGCCAGCAGCGTAGCAAGCCCCGGGGACACCAGATCCTACAATGAGCAGTTCTTC

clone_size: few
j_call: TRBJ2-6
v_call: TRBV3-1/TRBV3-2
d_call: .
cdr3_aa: CASSLNRAGGNSGANVLTF
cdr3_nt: TGTGCCAGCAGCCTCAATAGGGCAGGAGGGAACTCTGGGGCCAACGTCCTGACTTTC

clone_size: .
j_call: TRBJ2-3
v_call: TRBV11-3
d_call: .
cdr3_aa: CASSPVGLEDTQYF
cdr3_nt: TGTGCCAGCAGCCCGGTGGGCCTCGAAGATACGCAGTATTTT

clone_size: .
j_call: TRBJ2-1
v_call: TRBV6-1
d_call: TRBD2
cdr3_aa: CASSEGASGVNEQFF
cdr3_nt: TGTGCCAGCAGTGAGGGGGCTAGCGGGGTTAATGAGCAGTTCTTC

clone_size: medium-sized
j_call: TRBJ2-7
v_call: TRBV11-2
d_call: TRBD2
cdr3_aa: CASSLVGGNEQYF
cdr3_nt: TGTGCCAGCAGCTTAGTGGGGGGGAACGAGCAGTACTTC